Following are 10 T cell receptor beta chains from one sample sequenced in a study of T cells in Graves' hyperthyroidism and ophthalmopathy. TCR beta CDR3 sequences were amplified from RNA transcripts. The HTBI primer set was used in a first-round RT-PCR of the TCR CDR3. TCRdb recomputed calls from the multiplex PCR reads with MiXCR, one row per CDR3 protein. The sample includes around 350,000 distinct CDR3 sequences, about 18% of them seen just once. The specimen was blood. Receptors originate from a woman aged 18-29 years with Graves' hyperthyroidism.

The table lists this clonotype with many counts. This rearrangement joins TRBV6-5 to TRBJ2-4, with D hard to call. The CDR3 covers 16 residues. The germline gives CDR1 MNHEY, CDR2 SVGAGI. Trimming cost V 0 bases and J 0 bases, with 9 bases left between them. CDR3 amino acids: CASSYSGSLAKNIQYF. The CDR3 DNA sequence: TGTGCCAGCAGTTACTCGGGGTCACTAGCCAAAAACATTCAGTACTTC.

This clonotype was seen ten or more times. The V call is TRBV12-3 or TRBV12-4, the J call TRBJ1-2; unclear D gene. The CDR3 spans 13 residues. V lost 2 bases and J lost 8, with 12 bases in between. CDR3 coding DNA: TGTGCCAGCAGTTTATTTGGGGAACGCGGCTACACCTTC. Translated: CASSLFGERGYTF.

This clonotype was seen at least ten times. Being one base from a much bigger clone, this may be a read error. This chain uses TRBV6-1 with TRBJ1-5, with D hard to call. Germline CDR1 and CDR2: MNHNS and SASEGT. V lost 6 bases, J lost 7 bases, and 13 bases lay in between. This CDR3 is built from 13 residues. CDR3 nucleotide sequence: TGTGCCAGCAGACTACAGAATGACCAGCCCCAGCATTTT. As protein: CASRLQNDQPQHF.

This clonotype has at least ten counts. J is TRBJ1-1 and V is TRBV7-9, with 7 bases matching TRBD1. This CDR3 contains 12 residues. The germline gives CDR1 SEHNR, CDR2 FQNEAQ (reference sequence). J gave up 10 bases and V 6 bases, and 8 bases lay outside the gene matches. CDR3 DNA: TGTGCCAGCAGTAGAGGACCAGGGGGAGCTTTCTTT. Encoded protein: CASSRGPGGAFF.

The rearrangement links TRBV25-1 to TRBJ2-5; 7 positions agree with TRBD2. Germline CDR1 reads MGHDK; CDR2 reads SYGVNS. V dropped 3 bases and J dropped 5; count of bases not matched to a gene: 6. This CDR3 has 14 residues. The CDR3 sequence is CASSDRGAGETQYF. The CDR3 region has the DNA TGTGCCAGCAGTGATCGGGGAGCGGGGGAGACCCAGTACTTC.

This clonotype showed up just a few times. A read error may be the cause here, since a much bigger clone is one base away. The rearrangement uses TRBV6-1 and TRBJ1-5, with TRBD1 identical over 7 bases. CDR3 length: 14 amino acids. The germline CDR1 and CDR2 sequences are MNHNS and SASEGT. As DNA, the CDR3 is TGTGTCAGCACCCGGGACAGTCGAAATCAGCCCCAGCATTTT. Translation gives CVSTRDSRNQPQHF.

V usage is TRBV5-1 and J usage is TRBJ1-1, with D uncertain. V was trimmed by 0 bases and J by 0 bases, leaving 9 bases between them. This CDR3 is 15 amino acids long. Per germline, CDR1 SGHRS and CDR2 YFSETQ. CDR3 bases: TGCGCCAGCAGCTTGGGTATGGTCATGAACACTGAAGCTTTCTTT. Its protein product is CASSLGMVMNTEAFF.

This chain joins TRBV4-1 and TRBJ1-2, with no clear D. Trimming left V 0 bases short and J 4 bases short, with 12 bases between. Germline assignment: CDR1 MGHRA and CDR2 YSYEKL. CDR3 size: 15 residues. CDR3 amino acids: CASSQEGGRSYGYTF. The CDR3 nucleotides are TGCGCCAGCAGCCAAGAGGGCGGAAGGAGCTATGGCTACACCTTC.

The chain uses TRBV3-1 and TRBJ1-3; D not resolved. V lost 2 bases, J lost 4 bases, and 15 bases lay in between. Germline CDR1 LGHDT, CDR2 YNNKEL (reference sequence). The CDR3 is made up of 16 amino acids. The CDR3 DNA reads TGTGCCAGCAGCCAACTTGGAGGGAAGGCCGGAAACACCATATATTTT. Translated: CASSQLGGKAGNTIYF.

This clonotype was recorded at least ten times. This chain connects TRBV11-2 to TRBJ2-7; D could derive from TRBD1 or TRBD2 (5 bases each). This CDR3 comprises 14 residues. From germline, CDR1 is SGHAT and CDR2 FQNNGV. Trimming cost V 5 bases and J 3 bases, with 14 bases left between them. CDR3: CASSLGAEVYEQYF. CDR3 DNA sequence: TGTGCCAGCAGCCTCGGGGCGGAGGTCTACGAGCAGTACTTC. Drawing the rest from reference TRBV11-2 and TRBJ2-7, the complete variable domain is EAGVAQSPRYKIIEKRQSVAFWCNPISGHATLYWYQQILGQGPKLLIQFQNNGVVDDSQLPKDRFSAERLKGVDSTLKIQPAKLEDSAVYLCASSLGAEVYEQYFGPGTRLTVT.